Reported below is one T cell receptor (beta chain). The CDR3 spans 12 residues. CDR1 is MGHRA and CDR2 is YSYEKL in the germline V gene. V was shortened by 3 bases and J by 7 bases, with 10 bases between the two germline ends. When the RNA was reverse transcribed, random hexamers were used with an input of 0.5 to 1 ug. TCRdb redid the calling of the immunoSEQ multiplex PCR reads with MiXCR, one entry per CDR3 protein. The table includes about 160,000 distinct CDR3 sequences, less than 95% detected once. These data come from a study of CD8 T cells in Susac syndrome. The chain employs TRBV4-1 and TRBJ2-7, with unresolved D. This clonotype was sampled from a human donor with multiple sclerosis. Sequenced sample: CD4+ T cells from PBMCs. In nucleotides, the CDR3 is TGCGCCAGCAGCCAGCCTTATAGAGAGCAGTACTTC. Protein sequence: CASSQPYREQYF.